A selection of T cell receptor beta chains follows, all from one sample in a study of control samples from healthy donors and cancer patients. Only in-frame clones appear in the TCRdb table, and some are missing; sequencing was by immunoSEQ multiplex PCR. This table has about 100,000 clones, 87% appearing once. The source material was blood. The source is a woman aged 50 to 65 in good health. Each CDR3 is given without its conserved first and last residue.

>TRBV28|TRBJ1-5|12
ASSLVRVNQPQH
>TRBV7-9|TRBJ1-5|12
ASSLQGSNQPQH
>TRBV19|TRBJ1-3|13
ASSFGQASGNTIY
>TRBV21-1|TRBJ2-3|20
ASNRLMRQLKQGDSFTDTQY
>TRBV6-5|TRBJ1-2|12
ASSRTGRLGGYT
>TRBV7-9|TRBJ2-5|13
ASSLIQGNQETQY
>TRBV6-2/TRBV6-3|TRBJ2-1|16
ASSYMLAGDIGMDEQF
>TRBV19|TRBJ1-1|10
ASTPGGPEAF
>TRBV2|TRBJ1-5|10
ASSDGNQPQH
>TRBV7-9|TRBJ1-2|14
ASSLEESSFNYGYT
>TRBV6-5|TRBJ2-5|13
ASGESLAGEETQY
>TRBV20-1|TRBJ1-1|9
SAPGRTEAF
>TRBV10-1|TRBJ2-7|12
ASSPQVDSYEQY
>TRBV6-5|TRBJ1-2|11
ASKERDVHGYT